This T cell receptor beta chain was documented in a study of cytomegalovirus exposure and HLA in healthy donors. PCR employed 60 Vbeta and 13 Jbeta primers. Generated by immunoSEQ multiplex PCR, the TCRdb table keeps only in-frame clones and is missing some. Here the sample spans about 100,000 clones, 75% being singletons. The CDR3 has 20 residues. Germline V CDR1 and CDR2: SGHTA, FQGNSA. Germline trimming cut 0 bases from V and 1 base from J; bases unmatched to any gene: 13. The sequenced sample consisted of PBMCs. The TCR was taken from a middle-aged man in good health and CMV-seronegative. V usage is TRBV7-2 and J usage is TRBJ2-4; 9 bases line up with TRBD1. CDR3 DNA: TGTGCCAGCAGCTTAGCGCCCGTGACAGGGGGTGTCGGCGCCAAAAACATTCAGTACTTC. This translates into CASSLAPVTGGVGAKNIQYF.